This T cell receptor beta chain was obtained from a study of Graves' ophthalmopathy and Graves' hyperthyroidism. Study-wide context: Researchers obtained peripheral blood at initial diagnosis, before any treatment had begun.

The germline CDR1 and CDR2 sequences are SGHVS and FQNEAQ. With 2 bases removed from V and 0 bases from J, the gap between germline ends came to 10 bases. The CDR3 loop spans 15 amino acids. This clonotype has at least ten counts. Its matching antigen is unknown. Where ophthalmopathy was present, donors had moderate-to-severe activity, CAS ≥3, NOSPECS ≥4 and duration under 3 months. PBMCs stemmed from roughly 9.7 ml of fresh peripheral blood. The study, taken as a whole, reports: Most thyroid-expanded clonotypes exceeding 0.001 frequency were also found in blood.

RNA served as the template for amplifying TCR beta CDR3 regions. Second-round multiplex PCR came after a first-round RT-PCR that employed HTBI primers. TCRdb recomputed calls from the multiplex PCR reads with MiXCR, one row per CDR3 protein. The sample includes approximately 500,000 distinct CDR3 sequences, around 15% of them seen just once. V is TRBV7-8 and J is TRBJ2-5; no definite D call. This clonotype was sampled from a woman in her 30s with Graves' ophthalmopathy. Sequenced sample: blood. The DNA of the CDR3 is TGTGCCAGCAGCTTACGTGGCAGGAACCAAGAGACCCAGTACTTC. This codes for CASSLRGRNQETQYF.